This T cell receptor (beta chain) was captured in a study of cytomegalovirus exposure and HLA in healthy donors. Overall study context: Unique TCRs from HLA-typed donors, around 79 million of them, were held in an early data release. Membership in the Caucasian-associated ancestry cluster was found for around four fifths of almost 400 genotyped donors.

This clone was seen only a few times. Its antigen is not identified. PCR used 60 Vbeta primers and 13 Jbeta primers. Clones were read by immunoSEQ multiplex PCR, and TCRdb kept only the in-frame ones, dropping some. The sample has some 180,000 clones, around 80% seen once. The CDR3 is 15 amino acids. V was trimmed by 2 bases and J by 1 base, leaving 11 bases between them. Germline V gene sequence: CDR1 MDHEN, CDR2 SYDVKM. This cohort consisted of healthy bone marrow donors. Whole-study findings and limits: Presence/absence comparisons presumed near-even sequencing depth among donors.

The chain carries TRBV28 and TRBJ1-1; D might be TRBD1 (5 bases). This TCR was recovered from a woman between 18 and 30 years old in good health and CMV-seronegative. The sample was PBMCs. This CDR3 is CASSLPQGRNTEAFF. The CDR3 bases are TGTGCCAGCAGTTTACCCCAGGGTAGGAACACTGAAGCTTTCTTT.